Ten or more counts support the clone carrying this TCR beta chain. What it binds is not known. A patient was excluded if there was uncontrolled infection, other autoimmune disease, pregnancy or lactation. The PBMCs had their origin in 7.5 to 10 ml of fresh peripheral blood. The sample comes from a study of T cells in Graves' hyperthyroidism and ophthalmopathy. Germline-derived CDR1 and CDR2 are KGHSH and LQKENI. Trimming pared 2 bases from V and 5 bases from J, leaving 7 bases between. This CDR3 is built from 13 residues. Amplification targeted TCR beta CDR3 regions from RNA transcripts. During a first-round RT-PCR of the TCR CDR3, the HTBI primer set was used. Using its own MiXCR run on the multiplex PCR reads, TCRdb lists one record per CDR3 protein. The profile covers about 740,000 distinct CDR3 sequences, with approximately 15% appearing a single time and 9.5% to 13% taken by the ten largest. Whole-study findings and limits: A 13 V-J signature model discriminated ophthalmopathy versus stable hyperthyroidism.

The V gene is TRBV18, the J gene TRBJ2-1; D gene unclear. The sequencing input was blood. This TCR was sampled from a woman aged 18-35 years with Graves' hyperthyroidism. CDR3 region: CASSPKVHNEQFF. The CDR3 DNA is TGTGCCAGCTCACCAAAGGTCCACAATGAGCAGTTCTTC. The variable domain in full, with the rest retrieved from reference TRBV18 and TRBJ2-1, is NAGVMQNPRHLVRRRGQEARLRCSPMKGHSHVYWYRQLPEEGLKFMVYLQKENIIDESGMPKERFSAEFPKEGPSILRIQQVVRGDSAAYFCASSPKVHNEQFFGPGTRLTVL.